The entry below describes one T cell receptor beta chain. Its cognate antigen is unknown. This specimen comes from a study of vaccination effects on CD4 cells after COVID-19. Before sequencing took place, the ViraFEST assay used viral peptide pools to expand antigen-specific CD4+ T cells. Culturing for nine to ten days preceded CD4+ T cell isolation. This table comes from immunoSEQ multiplex PCR, and its TCRdb copy is limited to in-frame clones, with some not included. The sample has 50,000 to 65,000 clones, roughly 80% seen once. This material consisted of CD4+ T cells from PBMCs cultured with HCoV-229E spike peptides, taken before COVID-19 vaccination. The receptor was derived from a human donor who received a COVID-19 vaccine.

This chain's CDR3 is CASRPRQGAVETQYF. CDR3 bases: TGTGCCAGCAGACCGAGACAGGGAGCCGTAGAGACCCAGTACTTC. V usage is TRBV6-5 and J usage is TRBJ2-5; 7 positions match TRBD1. The V and J ends lost 6 bases and 4 bases, in that order; junction bases with no gene match: 11. The germline V gene has CDR1 MNHEY and CDR2 SVGAGI. This CDR3 spans 15 amino acids.